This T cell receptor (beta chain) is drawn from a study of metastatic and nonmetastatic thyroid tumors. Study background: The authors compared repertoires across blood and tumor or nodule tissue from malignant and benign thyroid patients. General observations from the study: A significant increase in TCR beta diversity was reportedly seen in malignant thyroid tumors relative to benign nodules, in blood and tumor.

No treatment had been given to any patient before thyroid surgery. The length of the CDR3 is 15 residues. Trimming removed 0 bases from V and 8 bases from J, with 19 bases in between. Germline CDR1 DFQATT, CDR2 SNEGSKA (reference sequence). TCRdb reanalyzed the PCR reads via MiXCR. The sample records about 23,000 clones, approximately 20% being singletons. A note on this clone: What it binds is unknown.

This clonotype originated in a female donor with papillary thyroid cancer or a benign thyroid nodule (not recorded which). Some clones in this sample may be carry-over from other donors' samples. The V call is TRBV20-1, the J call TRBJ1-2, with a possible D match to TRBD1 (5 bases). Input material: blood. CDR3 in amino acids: CSARDLGTPFAGYTF. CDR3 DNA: TGCAGTGCTAGAGATCTCGGGACCCCCTTTGCAGGCTACACCTTC.